This TCR beta chain was observed in a study of blood T cell repertoires in COVID-19. Generated by immunoSEQ multiplex PCR, the TCRdb table keeps only in-frame clones and is missing some. The table records around 100,000 clones, 75% to 90% of them present only once. The CDR3 totals 13 residues. The germline V and J ends were trimmed by 3 bases and 7 bases, with 10 bases remaining between them. The germline V gene has CDR1 LGHDT and CDR2 YNNKEL (reference sequence). This TCR was sampled from a woman in her 70s with acute or convalescent COVID-19. Sequences were obtained from peripheral blood. The chain carries TRBV3-1 (or the pseudogene TRBV3-2) and TRBJ2-4; D unresolved. The CDR3 loop is CASSHLGLNIQYF. The CDR3 region has the DNA TGTGCCAGCAGCCACCTAGGTCTGAACATTCAGTACTTC.